This entry describes one TCR beta chain. This sample was taken from a study of blood T cell repertoires in COVID-19. Overall study: The cDNA or gDNA used as material had been derived from T cells, B-cell-depleted T cells, or PBMCs.

This CDR3 comprises 18 residues. Generated by immunoSEQ multiplex PCR, the TCRdb table keeps only in-frame clones and is missing some. The sample lists roughly 250,000 clones; around 90% were seen once. Ages ranged from about 18 to 90 years, with residence in about 23 US areas. This receptor was taken from a woman aged 18-29 years who had recovered from COVID-19. The sample consisted of PBMCs or T cells enriched from blood (not recorded which). The chain has TRBV21-1 and TRBJ1-6. TRBV21-1 is deemed a pseudogene. Written as DNA, the CDR3 is TGTGCCAGCAGCAAAGAGCGCGGGGGGCGCCCCAGAAATTCACCCCTCCACTTT. Translation gives CASSKERGGRPRNSPLHF.